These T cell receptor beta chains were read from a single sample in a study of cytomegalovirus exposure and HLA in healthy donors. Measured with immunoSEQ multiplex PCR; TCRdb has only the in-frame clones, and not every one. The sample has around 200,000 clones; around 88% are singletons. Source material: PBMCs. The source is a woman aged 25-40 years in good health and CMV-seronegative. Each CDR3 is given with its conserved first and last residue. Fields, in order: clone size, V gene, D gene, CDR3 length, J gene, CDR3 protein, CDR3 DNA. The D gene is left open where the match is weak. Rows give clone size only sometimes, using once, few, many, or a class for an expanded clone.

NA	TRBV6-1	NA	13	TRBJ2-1	CASVVGRYNEQFF	TGTGCCTCCGTGGTCGGTCGGTACAATGAGCAGTTCTTC
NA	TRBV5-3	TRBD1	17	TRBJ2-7	CARVGQGGKRSTYEQYF	TGTGCCAGGGTTGGACAGGGGGGAAAGCGGAGTACCTACGAGCAGTACTTC
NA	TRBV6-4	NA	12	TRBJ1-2	CASSRTAYGYTF	TGTGCCAGCAGTCGGACAGCTTATGGCTACACCTTC
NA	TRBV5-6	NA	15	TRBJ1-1	CASSWGPDRNTEAFF	TGTGCCAGCAGCTGGGGGCCAGACAGGAACACTGAAGCTTTCTTT
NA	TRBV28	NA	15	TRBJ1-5	CASSGTSESNQPQHF	TGTGCCAGCAGTGGGACTTCGGAAAGCAATCAGCCCCAGCATTTT
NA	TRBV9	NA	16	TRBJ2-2	CASSPRGGSNTGELFF	TGTGCCAGCAGCCCCCGTGGGGGCAGCAACACCGGGGAGCTGTTTTTT
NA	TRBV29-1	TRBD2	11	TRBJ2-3	CSPWEGDTQYF	TGCAGCCCCTGGGAGGGAGATACGCAGTATTTT
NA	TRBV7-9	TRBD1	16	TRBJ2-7	CASSPGQGLSSYEQYF	TGTGCCAGCAGCCCGGGACAGGGCCTGAGCTCCTACGAGCAGTACTTC
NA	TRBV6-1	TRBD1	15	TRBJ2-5	CASRRDRVSQETQYF	TGTGCCAGCCGCCGGGACAGGGTATCCCAAGAGACCCAGTACTTC
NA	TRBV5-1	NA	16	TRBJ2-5	CASSPYGRGGVQTQYF	TGCGCCAGCAGCCCCTACGGGAGAGGCGGTGTGCAGACCCAGTACTTC
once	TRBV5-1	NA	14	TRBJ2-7	CASSTAGVIREQYF	TGCGCCAGCAGTACAGCGGGTGTAATACGCGAGCAGTACTTC
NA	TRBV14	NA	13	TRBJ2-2	CASSRTRAGELFF	TGTGCCAGCAGCCGTACTAGGGCCGGGGAGCTGTTTTTT
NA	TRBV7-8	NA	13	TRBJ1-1	CASSLGIGGRAFF	TGTGCCAGCAGCTTAGGTATAGGGGGTCGGGCTTTCTTT
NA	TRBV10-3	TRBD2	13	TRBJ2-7	CAITGLAENEQYF	TGTGCCATCACAGGACTAGCGGAGAACGAGCAGTACTTC
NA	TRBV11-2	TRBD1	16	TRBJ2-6	CASSPGQGSGANVLTF	TGTGCCAGCAGCCCGGGACAGGGCTCTGGGGCCAACGTCCTGACTTTC
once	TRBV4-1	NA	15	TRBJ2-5	CASSPVGGGRETQYF	TGCGCCAGCAGCCCCGTCGGAGGCGGCCGAGAGACCCAGTACTTC
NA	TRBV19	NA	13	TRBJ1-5	CASSLNRGQPQHF	TGTGCCAGTAGTCTTAACCGCGGCCAGCCCCAGCATTTT
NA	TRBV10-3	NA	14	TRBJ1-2	CAIRGSGARYGYTF	TGTGCCATCAGGGGTTCGGGAGCGCGATATGGCTACACCTTC
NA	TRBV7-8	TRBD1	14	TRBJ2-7	CASSSGTALYEQYF	TGTGCCAGCAGCTCCGGGACAGCACTTTACGAGCAGTACTTC
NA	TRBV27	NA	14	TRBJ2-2	CASSVAGWSGELFF	TGTGCCAGCAGTGTGGCAGGGTGGTCCGGGGAGCTGTTTTTT
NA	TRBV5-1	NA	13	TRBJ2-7	CASSTGNLGEQYF	TGCGCCAGCAGCACAGGGAACTTGGGGGAGCAGTACTTC
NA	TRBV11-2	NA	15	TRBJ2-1	CASSLGAVSYNEQFF	TGTGCCAGCAGCTTAGGAGCGGTATCCTACAATGAGCAGTTCTTC
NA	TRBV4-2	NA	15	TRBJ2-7	CASSQEQVGPDEQYF	TGTGCCAGCAGCCAAGAACAGGTCGGACCGGACGAGCAGTACTTC
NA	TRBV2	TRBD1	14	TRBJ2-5	CASSGRGRQETQYF	TGTGCCAGCAGTGGAAGGGGGCGACAAGAGACCCAGTACTTC
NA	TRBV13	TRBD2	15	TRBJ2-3	CASSPGGSQGGTQYF	TGTGCCAGCAGCCCGGGGGGGTCTCAGGGAGGTACGCAGTATTTT
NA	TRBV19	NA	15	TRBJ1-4	CASSRESSTNEKLFF	TGTGCCAGTAGTAGAGAGTCTTCAACTAATGAAAAACTGTTTTTT
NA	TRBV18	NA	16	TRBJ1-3	CASSPPPGISGNTIYF	TGTGCCAGCTCACCACCGCCGGGAATCTCTGGAAACACCATATATTTT
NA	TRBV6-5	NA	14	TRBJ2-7	CASSSDMYPYEQYF	TGTGCCAGCAGTTCCGACATGTACCCCTACGAGCAGTACTTC
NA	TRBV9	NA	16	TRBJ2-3	CASSVGVGEGTDTQYF	TGTGCCAGCAGCGTAGGGGTAGGGGAGGGCACAGATACGCAGTATTTT
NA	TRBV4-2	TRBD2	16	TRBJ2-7	CASSRKTSGAAYEQYF	TGTGCCAGCAGCCGAAAGACTAGCGGGGCAGCTTACGAGCAGTACTTC
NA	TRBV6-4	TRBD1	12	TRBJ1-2	CARGTGLYGYTF	TGTGCCAGAGGGACAGGTCTATATGGCTACACCTTC
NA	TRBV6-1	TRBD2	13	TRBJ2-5	CASRLAEGETQYF	TGTGCCAGCAGACTAGCGGAAGGGGAGACCCAGTACTTC
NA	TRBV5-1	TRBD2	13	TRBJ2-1	CASRREVYNEQFF	TGCGCCAGCAGGCGGGAGGTTTACAATGAGCAGTTCTTC
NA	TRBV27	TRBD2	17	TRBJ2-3	CASSLRTSGPSTDTQYF	TGTGCCAGCAGTCTCCGGACTAGCGGCCCTAGCACAGATACGCAGTATTTT
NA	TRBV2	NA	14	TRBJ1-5	CASSEARRSQPQHF	TGTGCCAGCAGTGAAGCGCGGAGGTCTCAGCCCCAGCATTTT
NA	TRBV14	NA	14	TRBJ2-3	CASSQDRSGDTQYF	TGTGCCAGCAGCCAAGATCGGAGTGGAGATACGCAGTATTTT
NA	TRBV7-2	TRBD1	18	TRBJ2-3	CASSVSGTGTVSTDTQYF	TGTGCCAGCAGCGTATCCGGGACAGGGACCGTTAGCACAGATACGCAGTATTTT
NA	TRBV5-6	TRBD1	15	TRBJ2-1	CASSSGTDRYNEQFF	TGTGCCAGCAGCTCGGGGACAGACCGTTACAATGAGCAGTTCTTC
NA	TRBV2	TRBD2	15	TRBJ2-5	CASSGTSGDQETQYF	TGTGCCAGTTCCGGGACTAGCGGGGACCAAGAGACCCAGTACTTC
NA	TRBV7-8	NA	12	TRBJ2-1	CASSSRRNEQFF	TGTGCCAGCAGCTCTAGACGCAATGAGCAGTTCTTC
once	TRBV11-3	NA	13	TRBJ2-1	CASSPPGLSEQFF	TGTGCCAGCAGCCCCCCCGGACTTTCTGAGCAGTTCTTC
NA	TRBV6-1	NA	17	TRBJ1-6	CASSGNSAGTVGSPLHF	TGTGCCAGCAGTGGGAATTCAGCCGGGACTGTAGGTTCACCCCTCCACTTT
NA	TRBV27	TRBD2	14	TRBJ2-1	CASSGLAGFDEQFF	TGTGCCAGCAGTGGACTAGCGGGTTTCGATGAGCAGTTCTTC
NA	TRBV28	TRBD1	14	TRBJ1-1	CASSLQGEGTEAFF	TGTGCCAGCAGTTTACAGGGGGAAGGCACTGAAGCTTTCTTT
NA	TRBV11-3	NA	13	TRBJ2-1	CASSTGIGNEQFF	TGTGCCAGCAGCACCGGGATCGGGAATGAGCAGTTCTTC
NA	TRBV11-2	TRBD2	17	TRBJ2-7	CASSLSGGAGGPYEQYF	TGTGCCAGCAGCTTAAGCGGGGGGGCGGGAGGGCCCTACGAGCAGTACTTC
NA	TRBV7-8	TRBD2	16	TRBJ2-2	CASSLARGVRTGELFF	TGTGCCAGCAGCTTAGCGCGGGGGGTGAGGACCGGGGAGCTGTTTTTT
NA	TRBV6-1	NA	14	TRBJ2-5	CASSWAGEGETQYF	TGTGCCAGCAGTTGGGCAGGGGAAGGAGAGACCCAGTACTTC
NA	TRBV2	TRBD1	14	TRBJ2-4	CASTWDRGTNIQYF	TGTGCCAGCACCTGGGACAGGGGAACAAACATTCAGTACTTC
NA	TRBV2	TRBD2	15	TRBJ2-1	CASSVSGGAENEQFF	TGTGCCAGCAGCGTTAGCGGGGGGGCAGAGAATGAGCAGTTCTTC
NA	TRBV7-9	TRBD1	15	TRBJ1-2	CASSYGTGSDYGYTF	TGTGCCAGCAGCTACGGGACAGGGAGCGACTATGGCTACACCTTC
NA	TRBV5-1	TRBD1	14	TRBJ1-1	CASSPGGQGAEAFF	TGCGCCAGCAGCCCGGGGGGACAGGGGGCGGAAGCTTTCTTT
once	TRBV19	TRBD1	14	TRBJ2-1	CASGTESSYNEQFF	TGTGCCAGCGGGACAGAGAGCTCCTACAATGAGCAGTTCTTC
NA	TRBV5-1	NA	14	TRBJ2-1	CASSEAFFPNEQFF	TGCGCCAGCAGTGAAGCTTTTTTCCCCAATGAGCAGTTCTTC
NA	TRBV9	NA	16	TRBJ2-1	CASSALAGSIYNEQFF	TGTGCCAGCAGCGCCCTAGCCGGGAGCATCTACAATGAGCAGTTCTTC
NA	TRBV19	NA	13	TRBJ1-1	CASSSTDNTEAFF	TGTGCCAGTAGTAGCACAGATAACACTGAAGCTTTCTTT
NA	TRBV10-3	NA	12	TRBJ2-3	CAIGPSTDTQYF	TGTGCCATCGGGCCTAGCACAGATACGCAGTATTTT